Listed below are T cell receptor beta chains from one sample, sequenced in a study of OX40 agonist ivuxolimab in advanced cancers. Data came from immunoSEQ multiplex PCR; TCRdb stores just in-frame clones and leaves some out. The data hold 35,000 to 40,000 clones, with 65% to 85% observed a single time. The sample was CD4+ or CD8+ T cells sorted from blood, taken in a trial of the OX40 agonist ivuxolimab. All receptors come from an adult with an advanced solid tumor such as melanoma, head and neck, liver or kidney cancer. Each CDR3 is given with its conserved first and last residue. The order of the fields is clone size, D gene, J gene, V gene, CDR3 DNA, CDR3 protein. D genes are given only for firm matches. For some rows the clone size is stated as once, few or many, or as a class when expanded; others skip it.

size: -; D: -; J: TRBJ2-7; V: TRBV5-1; DNA: TGCGCCAGCAGCACTCAGGGCCCTCCCTACGAGCAGTACTTC; CDR3: CASSTQGPPYEQYF
size: -; D: TRBD2; J: TRBJ2-1; V: TRBV7-9; DNA: TGTGCCAGCAGCTCCCGACTAGCGGGGCACAATGAGCAGTTCTTC; CDR3: CASSSRLAGHNEQFF
size: -; D: TRBD1; J: TRBJ2-3; V: TRBV5-4; DNA: TGTGCCAGCAGCGACAGGGCCGCGGGCACAGATACGCAGTATTTT; CDR3: CASSDRAAGTDTQYF
size: -; D: TRBD1; J: TRBJ1-1; V: TRBV28; DNA: TGTGCCAGCAGTCTTCCGAGACCGGGACAGGGTTTGAACACTGAAGCTTTCTTT; CDR3: CASSLPRPGQGLNTEAFF
size: -; D: TRBD1; J: TRBJ2-7; V: TRBV6-5; DNA: TGTGCCAGCAGCCCTGGACAGGCCTCCTACGAGCAGTACTTC; CDR3: CASSPGQASYEQYF
size: -; D: TRBD2; J: TRBJ2-5; V: TRBV13; DNA: TGTGCCAGCAGCTTGGCGGGGGGGAAAGAGACCCAGTACTTC; CDR3: CASSLAGGKETQYF
size: -; D: TRBD1; J: TRBJ2-7; V: TRBV15; DNA: TGTGCCACCAGCGGACAGGGGGCTTATGTGGACGAGCAGTACTTC; CDR3: CATSGQGAYVDEQYF
size: few; D: TRBD2; J: TRBJ2-5; V: TRBV6-6; DNA: TGTGCCAGCAGTTTCGGTTTCGGGACTACAAGAGAGACCCAGTACTTC; CDR3: CASSFGFGTTRETQYF
size: -; D: -; J: TRBJ1-1; V: TRBV5-8; DNA: TGTGCCAGCAGCTTGCCCGGCACTGAAGCTTTCTTT; CDR3: CASSLPGTEAFF
size: -; D: TRBD2; J: TRBJ2-1; V: TRBV10-2; DNA: TGCGCCAGCAGTAAGACAGCGGGAGTAGCCAATGAGCAGTTCTTC; CDR3: CASSKTAGVANEQFF
size: -; D: -; J: TRBJ2-3; V: TRBV7-2; DNA: TGTGCCAGCAGCTCCTACACAGATACGCAGTATTTT; CDR3: CASSSYTDTQYF
size: -; D: TRBD2; J: TRBJ2-1; V: TRBV11-2; DNA: TGTGCCAGCAGCTTAGAGTGGGGGGGGTCCTACAATGAGCAGTTCTTC; CDR3: CASSLEWGGSYNEQFF
size: -; D: -; J: TRBJ1-1; V: TRBV28; DNA: TGTGCCAGCAGTCTAGAGGACAGAATCACTGAAGCTTTCTTT; CDR3: CASSLEDRITEAFF
size: -; D: -; J: TRBJ1-1; V: TRBV28; DNA: TGTGCCAGCAGTACAGACACTGAAGCTTTCTTT; CDR3: CASSTDTEAFF
size: -; D: -; J: TRBJ2-1; V: TRBV28; DNA: TGTGCCAGCAGTTTAGCGACAGAACGGGGCAATGAGCAGTTCTTC; CDR3: CASSLATERGNEQFF
size: -; D: -; J: TRBJ2-7; V: TRBV7-9; DNA: TGTGCCAGCAGCCAGGACGGCACCTACGAGCAGTACTTC; CDR3: CASSQDGTYEQYF
size: -; D: TRBD1; J: TRBJ1-2; V: TRBV28; DNA: TGTGCCAGCTTAAAGCAGGGGGCAATCGGCTACACCTTC; CDR3: CASLKQGAIGYTF
size: -; D: -; J: TRBJ2-1; V: TRBV29-1; DNA: TGCAGCGTTCGGGGAGGCGGGATAGGGGGAAATGAGCAGTTCTTC; CDR3: CSVRGGGIGGNEQFF
size: -; D: TRBD2; J: TRBJ2-1; V: TRBV7-9; DNA: TGTGCCAGCAGTCCCGGGGGGTTTTACAATGAGCAGTTCTTC; CDR3: CASSPGGFYNEQFF
size: few; D: -; J: TRBJ1-5; V: TRBV28; DNA: TGTGCCAGCACGGCGGGCGCCCAGCCCCAGCATTTT; CDR3: CASTAGAQPQHF